This paragraph reports one T cell receptor (beta chain). Its antigen is not identified. The data stem from a study of cytomegalovirus exposure and HLA in healthy donors. The overall study: Later analysis reported that the 130 or so validation repertoires shared the platform of the 600 to 750 first-cohort repertoires.

Assay used: immunoSEQ multiplex PCR; TCRdb lists only in-frame clones, some missing. The sample yields about 360,000 clones, just over 85% seen once. Study conclusions and caveats: According to reports, the classifier identified cytomegalovirus status with high specificity and sensitivity. A later analysis found first-cohort TCR clusters tended to co-occur in the 95 to 150 validation repertoires. Associated with cytomegalovirus, according to the listing, were some 150 TCR beta chains.

Germline loops: CDR1 LNHDA, CDR2 SQIVND (reference sequence). This CDR3 has 16 amino acids. V lost 6 bases and J 1 base, leaving 18 bases between the germline ends. The clonotype was recovered from a woman aged 18-29 years in good health and CMV-seronegative. Specimen: PBMCs. The chain joins TRBV19 to TRBJ1-1, with a possible D match to TRBD1 (5 bases). The CDR3 sequence: CASSRTAWGENTEAFF. DNA of the CDR3: TGTGCCAGTAGCCGGACCGCTTGGGGGGAGAACACTGAAGCTTTCTTT.